The clone carrying this T cell receptor (beta chain) was recorded only once. As yet, its antigen is unknown. Assay: immunoSEQ multiplex PCR; the TCRdb copy retains only in-frame clones and omits some. This table has some 150,000 clones, 85% appearing once. Trimming pared 1 base from V and 0 bases from J, leaving 5 bases between. Per germline, CDR1 SNHLY and CDR2 FYNNEI. This CDR3 contains 14 residues. This sample was included in a study of T cell responses to AZD1222 COVID-19 vaccine. General observations from the study: Seropositive at baseline were only a handful of AZD1222 recipients.

This chain uses TRBV2 with TRBJ2-3, with D hard to call. The starting material was peripheral blood, obtained 28 days after the second dose of the MenACWY control vaccine. The clonotype comes from an adult who received the MenACWY meningococcal vaccine as a control. CDR3 DNA sequence: TGTGCCAGCAGTGAAGACACCAGCACAGATACGCAGTATTTT. The encoded protein is CASSEDTSTDTQYF.